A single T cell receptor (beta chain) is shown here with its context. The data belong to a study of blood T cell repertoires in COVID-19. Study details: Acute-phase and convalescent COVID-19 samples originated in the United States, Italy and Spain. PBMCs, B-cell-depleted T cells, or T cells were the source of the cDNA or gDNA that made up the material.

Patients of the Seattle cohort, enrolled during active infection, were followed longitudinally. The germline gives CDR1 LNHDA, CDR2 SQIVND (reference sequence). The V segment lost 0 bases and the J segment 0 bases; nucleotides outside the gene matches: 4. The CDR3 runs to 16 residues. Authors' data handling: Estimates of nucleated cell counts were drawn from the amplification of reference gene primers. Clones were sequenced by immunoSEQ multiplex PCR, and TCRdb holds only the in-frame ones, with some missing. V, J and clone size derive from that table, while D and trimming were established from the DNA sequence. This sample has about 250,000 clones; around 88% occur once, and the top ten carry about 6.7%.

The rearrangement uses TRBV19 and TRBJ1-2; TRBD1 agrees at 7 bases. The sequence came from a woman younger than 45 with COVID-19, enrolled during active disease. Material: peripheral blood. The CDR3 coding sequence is TGTGCCAGTAGTATAGACTGGGACAGAGCTAACTATGGCTACACCTTC. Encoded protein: CASSIDWDRANYGYTF. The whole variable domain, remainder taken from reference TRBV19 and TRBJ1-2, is DGGITQSPKYLFRKEGQNVTLSCEQNLNHDAMYWYRQDPGQGLRLIYYSQIVNDFQKGDIAEGYSVSREKKESFPLTVTSAQKNPTAFYLCASSIDWDRANYGYTFGSGTRLTVV.